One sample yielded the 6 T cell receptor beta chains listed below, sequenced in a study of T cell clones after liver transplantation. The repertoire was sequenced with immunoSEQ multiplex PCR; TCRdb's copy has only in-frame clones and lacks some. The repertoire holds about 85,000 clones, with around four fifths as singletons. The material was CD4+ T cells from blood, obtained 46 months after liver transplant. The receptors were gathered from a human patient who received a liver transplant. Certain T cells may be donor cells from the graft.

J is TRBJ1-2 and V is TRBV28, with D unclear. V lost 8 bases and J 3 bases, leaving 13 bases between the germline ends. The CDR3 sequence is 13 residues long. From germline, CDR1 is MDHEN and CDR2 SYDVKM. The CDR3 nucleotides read TGTGCCAGCCTTCGGTCCGGGTACTATGGCTACACCTTC. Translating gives CASLRSGYYGYTF.

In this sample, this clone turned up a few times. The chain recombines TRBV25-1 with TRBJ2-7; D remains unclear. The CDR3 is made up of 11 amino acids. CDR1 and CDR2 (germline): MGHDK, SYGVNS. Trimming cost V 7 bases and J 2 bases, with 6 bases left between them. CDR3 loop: CASTTAYEQYF. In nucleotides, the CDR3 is TGTGCCAGCACAACAGCCTACGAGCAGTACTTC.

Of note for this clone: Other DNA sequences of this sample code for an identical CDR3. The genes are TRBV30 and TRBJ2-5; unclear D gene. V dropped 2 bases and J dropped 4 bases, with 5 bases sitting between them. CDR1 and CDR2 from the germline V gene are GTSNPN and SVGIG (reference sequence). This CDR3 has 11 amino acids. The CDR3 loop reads CAWSLGETQYF. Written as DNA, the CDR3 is TGTGCCTGGAGTCTTGGAGAGACCCAGTACTTC.

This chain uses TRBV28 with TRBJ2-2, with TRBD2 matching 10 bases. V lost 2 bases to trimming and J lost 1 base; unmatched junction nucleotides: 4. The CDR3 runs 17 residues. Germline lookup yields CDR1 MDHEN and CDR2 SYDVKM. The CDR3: CASSLETSGMNTGELFF. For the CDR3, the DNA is TGTGCCAGCAGTTTAGAAACTAGCGGGATGAACACCGGGGAGCTGTTTTTT.

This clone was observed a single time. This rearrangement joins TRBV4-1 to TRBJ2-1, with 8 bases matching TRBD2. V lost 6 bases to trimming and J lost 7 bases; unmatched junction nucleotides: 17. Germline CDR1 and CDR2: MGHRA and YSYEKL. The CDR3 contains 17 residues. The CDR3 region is CASSHLGRAKRGNEQFF. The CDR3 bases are TGCGCCAGCAGTCACCTTGGGAGGGCCAAGCGGGGGAATGAGCAGTTCTTC.

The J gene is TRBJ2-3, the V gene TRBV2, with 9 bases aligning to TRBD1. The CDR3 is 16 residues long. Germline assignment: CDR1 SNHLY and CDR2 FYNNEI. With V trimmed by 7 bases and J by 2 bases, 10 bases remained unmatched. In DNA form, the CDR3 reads TGTGCCAGCAAGGTTAGGACAGGGGCCTTCACAGATACGCAGTATTTT. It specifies CASKVRTGAFTDTQYF.